Following are 28 T cell receptor beta chains from one sample sequenced in a study of shared clonotypes between healthy human individuals. CD45RO-negative CD8 cells positively selected for CCR7 made up the naive population, which excluded terminally differentiated effector memory CD45RA+ cells. Clones were sequenced by immunoSEQ multiplex PCR, and TCRdb holds only the in-frame ones, with some missing. The data hold some 2,100,000 clones, with 90% to 95% observed a single time. The sample comprised naive CD8+ T cells from PBMCs. The source is a young man in good health. Some clones in this sample may be carry-over from other donors' samples.

The chain employs TRBV10-2 and TRBJ2-1; 11 bases align to TRBD2. With 3 bases clipped from V and 7 bases from J, the junction kept 8 bases outside the gene matches. The V gene's germline CDR1 is WSHSY and CDR2 SAAADI. The CDR3 extends over 16 amino acids. The CDR3 DNA is TGCGCCAGCAGTGACCGACTAGCGGGATGGGGGAATGAGCAGTTCTTC. Its translation is CASSDRLAGWGNEQFF.

This sequence joins TRBV10-3 and TRBJ2-3; 13 bases agree with TRBD2. V shed 0 bases and J 0 bases; nucleotides not matched to a gene: 3. Germline CDR1 reads ENHRY; CDR2 reads SYGVKD. The CDR3 length is 18 residues. This CDR3 reads CAISESGLAGLSTDTQYF. For the CDR3, the DNA is TGTGCCATCAGTGAGTCGGGACTAGCGGGACTTAGCACAGATACGCAGTATTTT.

The V and J genes are TRBV9 and TRBJ2-5; 7 bases map to TRBD2. The ends lost 3 bases at V and 5 bases at J; junction bases unmatched: 13. This CDR3 comprises 16 residues. In germline, CDR1 is SGDLS, CDR2 YYNGEE. The CDR3 DNA sequence: TGTGCCAGCAGCGAGTCCGGGACTACTCGGGGGGAGACCCAGTACTTC. It specifies CASSESGTTRGETQYF.

About this clone: Other DNA sequences in the sample encode the same CDR3. V and J are TRBV4-1 and TRBJ2-7; 7 positions agree with TRBD1. V shed 0 bases, J shed 4 bases, and the junction held 6 bases outside the gene matches. This CDR3 is built from 15 residues. Germline CDR1 reads MGHRA; CDR2 reads YSYEKL. CDR3 nucleotides: TGCGCCAGCAGCCAAGAAGGCAGGGGGTATTACGAGCAGTACTTC. Protein product: CASSQEGRGYYEQYF.

V gene TRBV4-1 combines with J gene TRBJ2-5; maybe TRBD2 (6 bases). The CDR3 contains 15 residues. Germline V gene sequence: CDR1 MGHRA, CDR2 YSYEKL. V gave up 1 base and J gave up 0 bases, with 9 bases separating them. The CDR3 DNA reads as TGCGCCAGCAGCCAAGGCCGGGGGAACCAAGAGACCCAGTACTTC. Amino acids: CASSQGRGNQETQYF.

The rearrangement joins TRBV13 to TRBJ2-3; 12 bases are a match to TRBD2. Looked up from germline, CDR1 is PRHDT and CDR2 is FYEKMQ (reference sequence). V gave up 5 bases and J gave up 0 bases; unmatched junction bases: 3. The length of the CDR3 is 16 residues. The CDR3: CASSGLAGGSTDTQYF. The CDR3 DNA sequence: TGTGCCAGCAGCGGGCTAGCGGGGGGGAGCACAGATACGCAGTATTTT.

The rearrangement links TRBV7-9 to TRBJ2-1; D perhaps matches TRBD2 (6 bases). This CDR3 is built from 15 residues. Germline V gene sequence: CDR1 SEHNR, CDR2 FQNEAQ (reference sequence). The ends were cut back, 2 bases at V and 7 bases at J, with 15 bases in the middle. The CDR3 is CASSLPETSNNEQFF. The CDR3 region has the DNA TGTGCCAGCAGCTTACCCGAGACTAGTAATAATGAGCAGTTCTTC.

The chain carries TRBV7-9 and TRBJ2-3; D uncertain. This CDR3 has 11 residues. Per germline, CDR1 SEHNR and CDR2 FQNEAQ (reference sequence). V was clipped by 2 bases and J by 8 bases, with 5 bases between them. The CDR3 nucleotides are TGTGCCAGCAGCTTATATAGTACGCAGTATTTT. It specifies CASSLYSTQYF.

The genes are TRBV28 and TRBJ2-2, with D hard to call. Trimming stripped 2 bases from V and 0 bases from J, with 10 bases between. This CDR3 contains 16 residues. CDR1 is MDHEN, CDR2 SYDVKM, per germline. The CDR3, as DNA: TGTGCCAGCAGTTTAAGGCAGTTTACGAACACCGGGGAGCTGTTTTTT. Its protein product is CASSLRQFTNTGELFF.

The genes are TRBV5-6 and TRBJ1-2; D not resolved. This CDR3 spans 17 amino acids. Germline CDR1 and CDR2: SGHDT and YYEEEE. Trimming cost V 4 bases and J 0 bases, with 19 bases left between them. The CDR3 sequence is CASSLIFLDGANYGYTF. DNA for the CDR3: TGTGCCAGCAGCCTAATATTTCTGGACGGAGCTAACTATGGCTACACCTTC. Variable domain in full (rest from reference TRBV5-6 and TRBJ1-2): DAGVTQSPTHLIKTRGQQVTLRCSPKSGHDTVSWYQQALGQGPQFIFQYYEEEERQRGNFPDRFSGHQFPNYSSELNVNALLLGDSALYLCASSLIFLDGANYGYTFGSGTRLTVV.

The chain has TRBV10-2 and TRBJ1-3; 9 nucleotides line up with TRBD1. Trimming cost V 0 bases and J 3 bases; bases outside gene matches: 3. This CDR3 region has 16 residues. Germline V gene sequence: CDR1 WSHSY, CDR2 SAAADI. CDR3 DNA sequence: TGCGCCAGCAGTGAGTCCACAGGGGGCAGTGGAAACACCATATATTTT. Amino acid sequence: CASSESTGGSGNTIYF.

The chain carries TRBV7-9 and TRBJ2-1, with D perhaps being TRBD1 or TRBD2 (5 bases each). In germline, CDR1 is SEHNR, CDR2 FQNEAQ (reference sequence). V dropped 5 bases and J dropped 6 bases, with 14 bases sitting between them. This CDR3 is 14 amino acids long. CDR3 amino acids: CASSTPGLRNEQFF. Here the CDR3 DNA reads TGTGCCAGCAGCACACCGGGGCTCCGCAATGAGCAGTTCTTC.

This clone appeared once. The chain joins TRBV11-2 to TRBJ2-7; 8 nucleotides line up with TRBD1. This CDR3 is built from 15 residues. The V and J ends lost 3 bases and 1 base, in that order; junction bases with no gene match: 5. Germline-derived CDR1 and CDR2 are SGHAT and FQNNGV. CDR3 sequence reads: CASSFFRDRSYEQYF. Here the CDR3 DNA reads TGTGCCAGCAGCTTCTTCCGGGACAGGTCCTACGAGCAGTACTTC.

The chain is built from TRBV5-1 and TRBJ2-1, with D possibly TRBD1 on 5 matching bases. Germline lookup yields CDR1 SGHRS and CDR2 YFSETQ. This CDR3 spans 16 amino acids. Trimming stripped 1 base from V and 4 bases from J, with 15 bases between. The CDR3 DNA is TGCGCCAGCAGCTTGCGAGCCCAGGGCATATACAATGAGCAGTTCTTC. Encoded protein: CASSLRAQGIYNEQFF.

The chain uses TRBV4-1 and TRBJ2-5; no clear D. The CDR3 has 14 amino acids. Germline-derived CDR1 and CDR2 are MGHRA and YSYEKL. Trimming left V 4 bases short and J 4 bases short, with 13 bases between. The CDR3 DNA reads TGCGCCAGCAGCCTCCCCCGGTTGGGAGAGACCCAGTACTTC. It is translated as CASSLPRLGETQYF.

In this sample, this clone turned up once. CDR3 nucleotide sequence: TGCGCCAGCAGCGTGGGGTACTTCGGAGCGGACACCTACGAGCAGTACTTC. It codes for CASSVGYFGADTYEQYF. The chain links TRBV5-1 to TRBJ2-7; D possibly matches TRBD1 or TRBD2 (5 bases each). Germline V gene sequence: CDR1 SGHRS, CDR2 YFSETQ. The CDR3 spans 17 residues. V dropped 4 bases and J dropped 2 bases, with 22 bases sitting between them.

The V gene is TRBV7-7, the J gene TRBJ2-7, with D perhaps matching TRBD1 (6 bases). The CDR3 contains 13 residues. Germline V gene data show CDR1 as SSHAT and CDR2 as FNYEAQ (reference sequence). Trimming removed 5 bases from V and 5 bases from J, with 13 bases in between. The DNA for the CDR3 is TGTGCCAGCAGCCCAGGGGTGGGTAACGAGCAGTACTTC. Translation: CASSPGVGNEQYF. The whole variable domain, filled in from reference TRBV7-7 and TRBJ2-7, reads GAGVSQSPRYKVTKRGQDVTLRCDPISSHATLYWYQQALGQGPEFLTYFNYEAQPDKSGLPSDRFSAERPEGSISTLTIQRTEQRDSAMYRCASSPGVGNEQYFGPGTRLTVT.

The genes are TRBV2 and TRBJ1-4, with unresolved D. Germline CDR1 reads SNHLY; CDR2 reads FYNNEI. V shed 4 bases and J shed 0 bases, with 15 bases lying between them. The CDR3 has 17 residues. This CDR3 reads CASSGAIAVATNEKLFF. The CDR3 DNA reads as TGTGCCAGCAGTGGGGCAATCGCGGTGGCAACTAATGAAAAACTGTTTTTT.

This rearrangement joins TRBV11-1 to TRBJ1-1, with D unclear. The germline CDR1 and CDR2 sequences are SGHAT and FQDESV (reference sequence). V lost 1 base, J lost 1 base, and 7 bases lay in between. This CDR3 has 14 amino acids. The CDR3, as DNA: TGTGCCAGCAGCTTAGTGGATGAGAACACTGAAGCTTTCTTT. Translating it yields CASSLVDENTEAFF.

V gene TRBV19 combines with J gene TRBJ2-7; TRBD2 aligns across 10 bases. Trimming took 5 bases from V and 3 from J; bases not matched to a gene: 7. Germline CDR1 and CDR2: LNHDA and SQIVND (reference sequence). The CDR3 contains 15 residues. CDR3: CASSDPAGGFYEQYF. CDR3 coding DNA: TGTGCCAGTAGTGACCCAGCGGGAGGGTTCTACGAGCAGTACTTC.

Comments on this clone: The same CDR3 arises from other DNA sequences in this sample as well. CDR3 DNA: TGTGCCAGCAGTTCAGGGTCTGGAAACACCATATATTTT. Its protein product is CASSSGSGNTIYF. This chain uses TRBV9 with TRBJ1-3; maybe TRBD1 (5 bases). This CDR3 has 13 residues. Germline loops: CDR1 SGDLS, CDR2 YYNGEE. V gave up 5 bases and J gave up 1 base, with 7 bases separating them. The full variable domain, completed using reference TRBV9 and TRBJ1-3, is DSGVTQTPKHLITATGQRVTLRCSPRSGDLSVYWYQQSLDQGLQFLIQYYNGEERAKGNILERFSAQQFPDLHSELNLSSLELGDSALYFCASSSGSGNTIYFGEGSWLTVV.

The rearrangement joins TRBV28 to TRBJ2-1; D gene ambiguous. Looked up from germline, CDR1 is MDHEN and CDR2 is SYDVKM. The CDR3 runs 14 residues. Trimming took off 2 bases at V and 6 bases at J, with 11 bases between the two ends. CDR3 loop: CASSLHVDGNEQFF. CDR3 coding DNA: TGTGCCAGCAGTTTACACGTAGATGGCAATGAGCAGTTCTTC.

The rearrangement uses TRBV2 and TRBJ1-2; no clear D. This CDR3 has 12 amino acids. Germline lookup yields CDR1 SNHLY and CDR2 FYNNEI. V lost 7 bases and J lost 4, with 10 bases in between. The CDR3 DNA reads TGTGCCAGCACGAGCCAGACCTATGGCTACACCTTC. This codes for CASTSQTYGYTF.

The chain has TRBV29-1 and TRBJ2-1; 10 bases agree with TRBD1. The CDR3 extends over 14 amino acids. Unmatched junction bases numbered 5, after V lost 3 bases and J lost 6 bases. Germline CDR1 is SQVTM and CDR2 is ANQGSEA. CDR3 DNA sequence: TGCAGCGTTGATTGGACAGGGGGGGGCAATGAGCAGTTCTTC. It yields the protein CSVDWTGGGNEQFF.

This clone was seen a few times. The chain joins TRBV2 to TRBJ2-7; the match to TRBD1 covers 9 bases. Per germline, CDR1 SNHLY and CDR2 FYNNEI. The V gene end was trimmed by 4 bases and the J gene end by 5 bases; junction bases not matched to a gene: 6. The CDR3 extends over 14 amino acids. The CDR3 sequence is CASSGRDRVHEQYF. The CDR3 bases are TGTGCCAGCAGTGGCCGGGACAGGGTCCACGAGCAGTACTTC. The full variable domain, its missing parts supplied by reference TRBV2 and TRBJ2-7, is EPEVTQTPSHQVTQMGQEVILRCVPISNHLYFYWYRQILGQKVEFLVSFYNNEISEKSEIFDDQFSVERPDGSNFTLKIRSTKLEDSAMYFCASSGRDRVHEQYFGPGTRLTVT.

The genes are TRBV2 and TRBJ2-3; D tentatively reads TRBD1 or TRBD2 (5 bases each). V dropped 11 bases and J dropped 1 base, with 7 bases sitting between them. The CDR3 is 11 residues long. Per the germline V gene, CDR1 is SNHLY and CDR2 is FYNNEI. The DNA for the CDR3 is TGTGCCGGGGGACGCACAGATACGCAGTATTTT. Translation gives CAGGRTDTQYF.

The chain couples TRBV11-3 to TRBJ1-5, with D possibly being TRBD1 (5 bases). V was shortened by 0 bases and J by 4 bases, with 16 bases between the two germline ends. The germline V gene has CDR1 SGHNT and CDR2 YENEEA. The CDR3 extends over 17 amino acids. The CDR3 loop reads CASSLEGRTSENQPQHF. The CDR3 nucleotides are TGTGCCAGCAGCTTAGAGGGGAGGACATCGGAGAATCAGCCCCAGCATTTT.

This clone was observed once. This rearrangement joins TRBV4-3 to TRBJ2-4, with D possibly TRBD1 on 5 matching bases. This CDR3 comprises 15 residues. The V end lost 6 bases, the J end lost 1 base, and 13 bases lay between the germline ends. Germline CDR1 reads LGHNA; CDR2 reads YSLEER. CDR3 coding DNA: TGCGCCAGCAGTTTATATAGGGGTGCCAAAAACATTCAGTACTTC. Translated, it gives CASSLYRGAKNIQYF.